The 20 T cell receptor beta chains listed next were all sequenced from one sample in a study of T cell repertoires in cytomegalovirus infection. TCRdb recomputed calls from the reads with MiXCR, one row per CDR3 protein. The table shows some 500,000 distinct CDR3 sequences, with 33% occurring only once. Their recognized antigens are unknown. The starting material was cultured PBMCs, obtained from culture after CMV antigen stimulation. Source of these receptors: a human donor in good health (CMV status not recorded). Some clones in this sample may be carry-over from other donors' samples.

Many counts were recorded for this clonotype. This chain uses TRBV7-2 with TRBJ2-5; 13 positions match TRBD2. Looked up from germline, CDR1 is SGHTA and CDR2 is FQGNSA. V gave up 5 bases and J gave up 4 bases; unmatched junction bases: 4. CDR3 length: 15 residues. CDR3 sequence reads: CASSRTSGSRETQYF. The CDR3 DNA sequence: TGTGCCAGCAGCAGGACTAGCGGGAGTCGAGAGACCCAGTACTTC.

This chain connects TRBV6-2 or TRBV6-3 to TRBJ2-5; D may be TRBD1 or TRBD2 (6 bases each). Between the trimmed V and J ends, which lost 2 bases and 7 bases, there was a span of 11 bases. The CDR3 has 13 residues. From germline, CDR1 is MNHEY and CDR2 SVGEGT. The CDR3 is CASSYRGDGTQYF. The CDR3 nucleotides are TGTGCCAGCAGTTACAGGGGGGACGGGACCCAGTACTTC.

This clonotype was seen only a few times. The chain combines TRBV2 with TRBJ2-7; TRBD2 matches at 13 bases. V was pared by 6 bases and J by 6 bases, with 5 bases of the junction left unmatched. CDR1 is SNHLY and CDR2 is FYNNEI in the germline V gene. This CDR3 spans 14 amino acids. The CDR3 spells CASRRLAGGGEQYV. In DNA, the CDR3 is TGTGCCAGCAGGCGACTAGCGGGAGGAGGCGAGCAGTACGTC.

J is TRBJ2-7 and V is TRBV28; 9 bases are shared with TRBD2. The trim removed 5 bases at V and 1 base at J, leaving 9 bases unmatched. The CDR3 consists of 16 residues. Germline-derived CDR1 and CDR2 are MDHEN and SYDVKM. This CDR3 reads CASSLFGAGGSYEQYF. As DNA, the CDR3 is TGTGCCAGCAGTCTCTTTGGAGCGGGAGGTTCCTACGAGCAGTACTTC. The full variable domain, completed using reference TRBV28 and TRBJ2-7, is DVKVTQSSRYLVKRTGEKVFLECVQDMDHENMFWYRQDPGLGLRLIYFSYDVKMKEKGDIPEGYSVSREKKERFSLILESASTNQTSMYLCASSLFGAGGSYEQYFGPGTRLTVT.

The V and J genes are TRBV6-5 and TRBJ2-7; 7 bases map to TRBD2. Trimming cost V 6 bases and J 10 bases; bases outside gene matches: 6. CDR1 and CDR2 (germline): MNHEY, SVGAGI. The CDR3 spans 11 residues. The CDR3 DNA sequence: TGTGCCAGCAGGGAACTAGCGAATCAGTACTTC. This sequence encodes CASRELANQYF.

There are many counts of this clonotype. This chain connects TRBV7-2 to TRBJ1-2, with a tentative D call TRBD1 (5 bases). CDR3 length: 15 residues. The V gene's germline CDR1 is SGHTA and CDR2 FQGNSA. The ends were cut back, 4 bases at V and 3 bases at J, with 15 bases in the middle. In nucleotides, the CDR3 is TGTGCCAGCAGCTCTTCCGGGCTACAGGACTATGGCTACACCTTC. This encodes CASSSSGLQDYGYTF.

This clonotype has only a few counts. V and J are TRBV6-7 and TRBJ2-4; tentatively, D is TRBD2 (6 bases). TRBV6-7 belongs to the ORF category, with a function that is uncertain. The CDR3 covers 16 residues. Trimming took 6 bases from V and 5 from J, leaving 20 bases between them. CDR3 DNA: TGTGCCAGCAGCTTTCAAAGGGACTCGACGGAAAACATTCAGTACTTC. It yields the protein CASSFQRDSTENIQYF.

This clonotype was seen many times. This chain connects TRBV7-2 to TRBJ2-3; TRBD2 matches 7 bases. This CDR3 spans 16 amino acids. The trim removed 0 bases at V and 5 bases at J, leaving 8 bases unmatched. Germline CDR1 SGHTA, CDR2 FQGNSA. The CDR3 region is CASSLAGGLWKDTQYF. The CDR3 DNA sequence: TGTGCCAGCAGCTTAGCGGGAGGGTTATGGAAAGATACGCAGTATTTT.

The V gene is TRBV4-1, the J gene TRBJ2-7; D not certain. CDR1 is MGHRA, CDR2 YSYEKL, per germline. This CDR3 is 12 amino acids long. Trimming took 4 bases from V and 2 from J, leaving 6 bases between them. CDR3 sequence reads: CASSPTPYEQYF. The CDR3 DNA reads TGCGCCAGCAGCCCAACCCCCTACGAGCAGTACTTC.

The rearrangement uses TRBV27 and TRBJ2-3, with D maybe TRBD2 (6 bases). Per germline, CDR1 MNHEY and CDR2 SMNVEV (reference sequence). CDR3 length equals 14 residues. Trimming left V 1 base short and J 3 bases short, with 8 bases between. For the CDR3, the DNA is TGTGCCAGCAGTTTATGGGCGGGGACAGATACGCAGTATTTT. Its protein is CASSLWAGTDTQYF.

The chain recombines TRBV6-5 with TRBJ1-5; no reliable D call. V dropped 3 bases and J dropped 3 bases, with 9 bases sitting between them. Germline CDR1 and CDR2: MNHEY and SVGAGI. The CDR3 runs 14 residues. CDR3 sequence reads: CASSYYPYNQPQHF. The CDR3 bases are TGTGCCAGCAGTTATTACCCCTACAATCAGCCCCAGCATTTT.

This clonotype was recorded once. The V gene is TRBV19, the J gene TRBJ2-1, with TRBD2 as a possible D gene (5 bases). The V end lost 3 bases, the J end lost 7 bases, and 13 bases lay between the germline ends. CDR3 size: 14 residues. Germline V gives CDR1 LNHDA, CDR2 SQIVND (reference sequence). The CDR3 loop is CASSIDRTGNEQFF. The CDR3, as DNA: TGTGCCAGTAGTATTGATCGGACGGGGAATGAGCAGTTCTTC. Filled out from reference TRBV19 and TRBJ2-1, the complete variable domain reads DGGITQSPKYLFRKEGQNVTLSCEQNLNHDAMYWYRQDPGQGLRLIYYSQIVNDFQKGDIAEGYSVSREKKESFPLTVTSAQKNPTAFYLCASSIDRTGNEQFFGPGTRLTVL.

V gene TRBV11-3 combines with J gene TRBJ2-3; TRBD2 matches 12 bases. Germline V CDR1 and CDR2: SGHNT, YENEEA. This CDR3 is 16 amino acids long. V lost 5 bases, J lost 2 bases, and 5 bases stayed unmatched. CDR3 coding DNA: TGTGCCAGCAGCCCTGGACTAGCGGGGATCACAGATACGCAGTATTTT. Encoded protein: CASSPGLAGITDTQYF.

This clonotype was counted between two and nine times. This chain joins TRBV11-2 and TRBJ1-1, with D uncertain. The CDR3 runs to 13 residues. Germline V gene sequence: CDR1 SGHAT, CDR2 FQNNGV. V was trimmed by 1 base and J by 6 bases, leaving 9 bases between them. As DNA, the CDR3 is TGTGCCAGCAGCTTAGTTCTGGGCCCTGAAGCTTTCTTT. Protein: CASSLVLGPEAFF.

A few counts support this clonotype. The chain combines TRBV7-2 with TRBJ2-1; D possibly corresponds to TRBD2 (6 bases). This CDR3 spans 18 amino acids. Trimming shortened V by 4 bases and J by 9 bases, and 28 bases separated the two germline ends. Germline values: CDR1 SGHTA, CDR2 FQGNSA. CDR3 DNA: TGTGCCAGCAGCTCGTCCAAAACACTAGCTATAACTAGGGGTGAGCAGTTCTTC. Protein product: CASSSSKTLAITRGEQFF. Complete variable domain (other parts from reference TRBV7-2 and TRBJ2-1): GAGVSQSPSNKVTEKGKDVELRCDPISGHTALYWYRQSLGQGLEFLIYFQGNSAPDKSGLPSDRFSAERTGGSVSTLTIQRTQQEDSAVYLCASSSSKTLAITRGEQFFGPGTRLTVL.

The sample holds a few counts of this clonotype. DNA of the CDR3: TGTGCCAGCAGCTTAGTTGGCCTAGCGGGGAGTACAGATACGCAGTATTTT. Translation: CASSLVGLAGSTDTQYF. The rearrangement links TRBV7-8 to TRBJ2-3; 9 positions agree with TRBD2. Germline V gene sequence: CDR1 SGHVS, CDR2 FQNEAQ. The CDR3 length is 17 residues. V shed 1 base and J 3 bases; nucleotides not matched to a gene: 8.

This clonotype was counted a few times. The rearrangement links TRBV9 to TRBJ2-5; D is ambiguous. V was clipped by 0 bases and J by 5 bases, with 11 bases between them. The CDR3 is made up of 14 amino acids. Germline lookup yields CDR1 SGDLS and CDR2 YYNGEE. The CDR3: CASSVAGLLETQYF. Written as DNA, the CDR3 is TGTGCCAGCAGCGTAGCCGGGCTGTTGGAGACCCAGTACTTC.

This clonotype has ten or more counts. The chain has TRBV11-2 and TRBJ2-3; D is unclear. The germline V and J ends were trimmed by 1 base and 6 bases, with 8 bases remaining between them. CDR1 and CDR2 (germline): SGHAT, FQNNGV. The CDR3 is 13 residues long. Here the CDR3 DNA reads TGTGCCAGCAGCTTAGCAACGGTGGATACGCAGTATTTT. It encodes CASSLATVDTQYF.

CDR3 protein: CASMWTDSNQPQHF. The CDR3 nucleotides are TGTGCCAGTATGTGGACGGATAGCAATCAGCCCCAGCATTTT. The J gene is TRBJ1-5, the V gene TRBV19, with D hard to call. Germline V gene lookup returns CDR1 LNHDA and CDR2 SQIVND (reference sequence). Trimming removed 7 bases from V and 0 bases from J, with 10 bases in between. The CDR3 has 14 residues.

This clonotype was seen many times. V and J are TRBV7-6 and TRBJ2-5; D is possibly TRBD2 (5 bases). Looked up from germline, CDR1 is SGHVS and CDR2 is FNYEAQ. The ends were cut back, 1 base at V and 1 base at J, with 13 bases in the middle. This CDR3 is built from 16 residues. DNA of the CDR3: TGTGCCAGCAGCTTAGACCCCAGGCTAGCCCAAGAGACCCAGTACTTC. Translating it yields CASSLDPRLAQETQYF.